This TCR beta chain was profiled in a study of shared clonotypes between healthy human individuals. General study points: Non-shared clonotypes displayed generation probabilities falling below those of clonotypes present in all four donors. Around 5% was the fraction of naive CD4 clonotypes found shared across several donors.

The genomic DNA of each subset was split evenly across several immunoSEQ plates. The table came from immunoSEQ multiplex PCR; TCRdb's copy has only in-frame clones and leaves some out. The sample has roughly 2 million clones, 90% to 96% seen once. CDR1 is MGHRA, CDR2 YSYEKL, per germline. The CDR3 spans 15 residues. Trimming removed 4 bases at V and 9 bases at J, with 16 bases between. Of note for this clone: Its specificity is unknown.

The genes are TRBV4-1 and TRBJ1-6, with D unclear. The receptor was isolated from a man younger than 35 in good health. Sequences were obtained from naive CD4+ T cells sorted from blood. The subset was: CD45RA+ positively selected. The CDR3: CASSLGIGVISPLHF. CDR3 DNA sequence: TGCGCCAGCAGCCTCGGGATTGGGGTAATTTCACCCCTCCACTTT.